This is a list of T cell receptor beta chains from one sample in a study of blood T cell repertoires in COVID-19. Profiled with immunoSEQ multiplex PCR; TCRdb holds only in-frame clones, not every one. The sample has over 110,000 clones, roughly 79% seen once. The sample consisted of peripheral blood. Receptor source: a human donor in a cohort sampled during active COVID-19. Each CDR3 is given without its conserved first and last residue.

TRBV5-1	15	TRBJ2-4	ASSPGQTSLAKNIQY
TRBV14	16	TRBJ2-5	ASSQDSIAGGLGETQY
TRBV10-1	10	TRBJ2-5	ASRHRGETQY
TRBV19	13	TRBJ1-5	ASSIGGRQGGPQH
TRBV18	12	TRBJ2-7	ASSQGYLSYEQY
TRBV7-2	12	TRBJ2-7	ASSLVQDSYEQY
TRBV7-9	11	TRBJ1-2	ASSPPGTHGYT
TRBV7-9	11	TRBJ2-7	ASSILGDYEQY
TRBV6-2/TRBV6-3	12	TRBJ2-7	ASSYQGSGYEQY
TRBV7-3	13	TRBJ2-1	ASSSSVSAYNEQF
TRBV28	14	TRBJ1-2	ASSPRRQGGFHGYT
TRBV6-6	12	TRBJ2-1	ASSYRQGKGEQF
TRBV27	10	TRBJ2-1	ASSLSNGESF
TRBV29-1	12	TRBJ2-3	SVEKGRGTDTQY
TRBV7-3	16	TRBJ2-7	ASSLTPGTSGRANEQY
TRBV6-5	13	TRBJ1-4	ASSYSSGQYEKLF
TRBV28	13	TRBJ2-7	ASSSAGRLSYEQY
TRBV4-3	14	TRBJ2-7	ASSQDEGAVTYEQY
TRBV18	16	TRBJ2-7	ASSPQIPTGGSSYEQY
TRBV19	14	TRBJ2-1	ASSIVRAGGRNEQF
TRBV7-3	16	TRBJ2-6	ASSHGQGSVSGANVLT
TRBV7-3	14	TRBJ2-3	ASSLNSGIYTDTQY
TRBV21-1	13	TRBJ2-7	ASSKVDSGSYEQY
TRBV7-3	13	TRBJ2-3	ASSLTSQGTDTQY
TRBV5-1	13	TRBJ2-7	ASSSTGTGSSEQY
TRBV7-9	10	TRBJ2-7	ASSLGTYEQY
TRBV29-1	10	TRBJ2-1	SVIGLANEQF
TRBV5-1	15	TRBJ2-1	ASSLDRVRTLNNEQF
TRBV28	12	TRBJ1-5	ASSSGHSNQPQH
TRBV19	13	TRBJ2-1	ASSPLAGGRNEQF
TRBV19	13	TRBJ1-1	ASKDRGSGNTEAF
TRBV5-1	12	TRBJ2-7	ASSFAGGGSEQY
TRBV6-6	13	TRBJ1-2	ASIAGVSGSYGYT
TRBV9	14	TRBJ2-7	ASSLIGDSCSYEQY
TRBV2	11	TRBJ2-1	ASRGLLYNEQF
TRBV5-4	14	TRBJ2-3	ASSLMTGVVSDTQY
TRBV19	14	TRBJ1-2	ASSVGGGNLLHGYT
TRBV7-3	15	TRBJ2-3	ASSLTILAGALDTQY